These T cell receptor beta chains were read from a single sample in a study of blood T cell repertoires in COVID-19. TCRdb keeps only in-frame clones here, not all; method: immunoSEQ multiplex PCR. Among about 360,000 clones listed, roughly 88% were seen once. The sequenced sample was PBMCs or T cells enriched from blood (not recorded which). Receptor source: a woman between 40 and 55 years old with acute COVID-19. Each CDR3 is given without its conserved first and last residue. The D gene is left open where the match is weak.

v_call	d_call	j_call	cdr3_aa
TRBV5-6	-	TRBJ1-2	ASSLDPGSGYT
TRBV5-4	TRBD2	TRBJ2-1	ASSPGGRKGDNEQF
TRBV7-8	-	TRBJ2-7	ASSFSLSYEQY
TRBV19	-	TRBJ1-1	ASKTNRAMNTEAF
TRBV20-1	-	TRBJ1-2	SASGGTSPPGYT
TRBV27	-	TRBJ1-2	ASSFGNRYGYT
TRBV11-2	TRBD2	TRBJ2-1	ASSFLAGESSYNEQF
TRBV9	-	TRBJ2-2	ASSVGSGATGELF
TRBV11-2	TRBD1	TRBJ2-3	ASSLDRGVSDTQY
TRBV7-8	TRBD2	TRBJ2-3	ASSFSRGGSTDTQY
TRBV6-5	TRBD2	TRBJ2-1	ASIAPGTSYNEQF
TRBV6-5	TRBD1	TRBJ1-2	ASSPDRANNYGYT
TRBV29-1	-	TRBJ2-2	SVGRYTGELF
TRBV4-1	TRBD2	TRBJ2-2	ASSQEPPAGGRTGELF
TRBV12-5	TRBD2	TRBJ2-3	ASGSGLAGVTDTQY
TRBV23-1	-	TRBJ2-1	ASSRGAGLSSYNEQF
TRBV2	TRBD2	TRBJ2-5	ASIDGLAGTETQY
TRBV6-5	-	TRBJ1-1	ASSLEAVFTEAF
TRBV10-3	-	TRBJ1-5	AISERSLSNQPQH
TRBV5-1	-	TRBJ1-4	ASSLQGPVANEKLF
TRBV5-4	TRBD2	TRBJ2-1	ASSGSPGLAGWSYNEQF
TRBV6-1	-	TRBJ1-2	ASREDRYYGYT
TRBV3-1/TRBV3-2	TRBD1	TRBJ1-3	ASSRQGTGNTIY
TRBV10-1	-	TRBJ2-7	ASSESGTVTKQY
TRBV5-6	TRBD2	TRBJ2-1	ASSLGLTSGGLDEQF
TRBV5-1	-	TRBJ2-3	ASSLQGRTDTQY
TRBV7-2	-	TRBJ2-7	ATSPGAVRSYEQY
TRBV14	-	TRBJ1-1	ASSLLRQPREAF
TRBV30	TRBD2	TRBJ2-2	AWSVRRGGTGELF
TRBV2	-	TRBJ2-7	ASSDRVAGEQY
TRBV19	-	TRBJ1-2	ASNPTAGANYGYT
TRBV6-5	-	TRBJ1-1	ASSSPRNTEAF
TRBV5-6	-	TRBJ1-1	ASSLGAGDEAF
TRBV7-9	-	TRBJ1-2	ASSLALTANYGYT
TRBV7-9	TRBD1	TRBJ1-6	ASSWPPGQGVYNSPLH
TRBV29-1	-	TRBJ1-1	SVVGRSGTEAF
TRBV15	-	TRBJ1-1	ATSRERVTANTEAF
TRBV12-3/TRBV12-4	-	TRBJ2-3	ASSFTDTQY
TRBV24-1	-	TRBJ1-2	ATSDSRATKANYGYT
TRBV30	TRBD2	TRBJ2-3	AWSATSGPLRTDTQY
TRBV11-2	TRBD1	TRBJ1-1	ASSSRQGGIPEAF
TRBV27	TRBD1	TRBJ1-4	ASSLSPGQGTNEKLF
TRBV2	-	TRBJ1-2	ASSGAQYYGYT
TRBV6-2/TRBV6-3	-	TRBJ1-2	ASSPRGVYGYT
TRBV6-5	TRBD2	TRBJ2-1	ASKPGLALNEQF
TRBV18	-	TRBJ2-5	ASSQSVIGGGLKETQY
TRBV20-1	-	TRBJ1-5	SASRGGAQYSNQPQH
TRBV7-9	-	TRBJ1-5	ASSMPGDSNQPQH
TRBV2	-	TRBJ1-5	ASRGGNSNQPQH
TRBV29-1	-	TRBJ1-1	SVVGGTEAF
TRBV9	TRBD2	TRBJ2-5	ASSEPGASGGPWETQY
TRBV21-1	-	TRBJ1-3	ATGQGASGNTIY
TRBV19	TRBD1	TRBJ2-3	ASSIRTGVDTQY
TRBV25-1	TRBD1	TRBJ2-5	ASSESRTGGGETQY